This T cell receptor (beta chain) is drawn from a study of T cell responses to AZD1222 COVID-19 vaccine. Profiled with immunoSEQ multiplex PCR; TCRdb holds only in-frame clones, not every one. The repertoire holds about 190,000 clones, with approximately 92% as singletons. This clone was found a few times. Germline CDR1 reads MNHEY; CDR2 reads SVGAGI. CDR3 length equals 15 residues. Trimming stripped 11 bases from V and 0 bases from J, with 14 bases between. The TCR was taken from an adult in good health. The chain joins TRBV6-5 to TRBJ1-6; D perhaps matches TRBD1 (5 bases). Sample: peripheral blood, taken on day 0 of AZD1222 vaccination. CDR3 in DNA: TGTGCCGGTGGGGCCTCGAGCTCCTATAATTCACCCCTCCACTTT. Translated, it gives CAGGASSSYNSPLHF.